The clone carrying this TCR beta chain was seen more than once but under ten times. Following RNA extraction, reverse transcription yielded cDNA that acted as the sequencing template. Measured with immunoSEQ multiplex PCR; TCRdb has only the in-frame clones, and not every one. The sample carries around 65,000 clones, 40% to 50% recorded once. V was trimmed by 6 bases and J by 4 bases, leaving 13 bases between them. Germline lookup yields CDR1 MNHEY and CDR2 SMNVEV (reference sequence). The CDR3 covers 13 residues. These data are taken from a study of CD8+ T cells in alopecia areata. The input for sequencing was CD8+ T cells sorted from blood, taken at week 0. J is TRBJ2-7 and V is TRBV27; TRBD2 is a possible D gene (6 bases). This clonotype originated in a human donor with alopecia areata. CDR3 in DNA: TGTGCCAGCAGAACCCGGGGGACGTACGAGCAGTACTTC. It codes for CASRTRGTYEQYF.